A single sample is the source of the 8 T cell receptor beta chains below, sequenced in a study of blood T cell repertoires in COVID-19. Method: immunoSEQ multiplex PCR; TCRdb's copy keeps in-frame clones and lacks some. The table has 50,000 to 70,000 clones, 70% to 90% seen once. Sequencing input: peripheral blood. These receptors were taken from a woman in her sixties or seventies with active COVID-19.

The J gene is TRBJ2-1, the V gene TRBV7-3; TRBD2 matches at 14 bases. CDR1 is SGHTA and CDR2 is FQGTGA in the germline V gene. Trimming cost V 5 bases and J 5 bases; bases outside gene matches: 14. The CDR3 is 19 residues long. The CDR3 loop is CASSGPGLAGDGLNNEQFF. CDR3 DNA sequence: TGTGCCAGCAGCGGACCGGGACTAGCGGGGGATGGGTTAAACAATGAGCAGTTCTTC.

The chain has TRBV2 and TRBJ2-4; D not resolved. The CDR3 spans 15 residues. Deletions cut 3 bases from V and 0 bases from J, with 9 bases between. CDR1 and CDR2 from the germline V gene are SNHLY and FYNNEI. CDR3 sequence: CASSDQYIAKNIQYF. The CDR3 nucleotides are TGTGCCAGCAGTGACCAATACATAGCCAAAAACATTCAGTACTTC.

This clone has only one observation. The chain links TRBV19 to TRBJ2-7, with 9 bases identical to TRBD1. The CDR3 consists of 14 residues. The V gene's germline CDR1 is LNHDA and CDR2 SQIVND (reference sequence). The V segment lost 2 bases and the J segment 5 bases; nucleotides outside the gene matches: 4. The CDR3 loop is CASSILGQGDEQYF. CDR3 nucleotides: TGTGCCAGTAGTATACTGGGACAGGGCGACGAGCAGTACTTC.

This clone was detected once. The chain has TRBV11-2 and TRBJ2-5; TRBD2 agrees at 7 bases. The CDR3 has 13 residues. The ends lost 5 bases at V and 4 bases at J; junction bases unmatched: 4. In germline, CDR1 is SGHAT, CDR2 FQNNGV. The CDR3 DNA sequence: TGTGCCAGCAGCGCGGGAGTTGGAGAGACCCAGTACTTC. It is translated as CASSAGVGETQYF.

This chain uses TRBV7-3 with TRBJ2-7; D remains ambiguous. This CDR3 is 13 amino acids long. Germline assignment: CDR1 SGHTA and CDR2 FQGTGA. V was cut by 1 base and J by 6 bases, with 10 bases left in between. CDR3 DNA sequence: TGTGCCAGCAGCTTAAATGTGTTCGGCGAGCAGTACTTC. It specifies CASSLNVFGEQYF.

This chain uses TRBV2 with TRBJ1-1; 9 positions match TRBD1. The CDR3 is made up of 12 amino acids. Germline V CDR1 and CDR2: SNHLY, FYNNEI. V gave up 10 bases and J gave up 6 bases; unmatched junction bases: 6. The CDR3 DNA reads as TGTGCCATCAGGACAGGGGACCCTGAAGCTTTCTTT. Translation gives CAIRTGDPEAFF.

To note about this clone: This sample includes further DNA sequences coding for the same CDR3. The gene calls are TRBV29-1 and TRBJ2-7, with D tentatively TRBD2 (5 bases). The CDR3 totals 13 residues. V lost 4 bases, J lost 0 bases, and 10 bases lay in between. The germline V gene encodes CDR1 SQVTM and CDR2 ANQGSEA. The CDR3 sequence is CSVVLDSSYEQYF. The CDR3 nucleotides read TGCAGCGTTGTACTGGACTCCTCCTACGAGCAGTACTTC.

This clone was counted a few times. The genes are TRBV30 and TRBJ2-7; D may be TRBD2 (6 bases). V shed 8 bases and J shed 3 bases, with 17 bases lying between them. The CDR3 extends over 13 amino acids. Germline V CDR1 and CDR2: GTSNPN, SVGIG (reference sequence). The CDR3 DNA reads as TGTGCCCTCAAGGAGGGTTCGAACTACGAGCAGTACTTC. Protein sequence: CALKEGSNYEQYF.